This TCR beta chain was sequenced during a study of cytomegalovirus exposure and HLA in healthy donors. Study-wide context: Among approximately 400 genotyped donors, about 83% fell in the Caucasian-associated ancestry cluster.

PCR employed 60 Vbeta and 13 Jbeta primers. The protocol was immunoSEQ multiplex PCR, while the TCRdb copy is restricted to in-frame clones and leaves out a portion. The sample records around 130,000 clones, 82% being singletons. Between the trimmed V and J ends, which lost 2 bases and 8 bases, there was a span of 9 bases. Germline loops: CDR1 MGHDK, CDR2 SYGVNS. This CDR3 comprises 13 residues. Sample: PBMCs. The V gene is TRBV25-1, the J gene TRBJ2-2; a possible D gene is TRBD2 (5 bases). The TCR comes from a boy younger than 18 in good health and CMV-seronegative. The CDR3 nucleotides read TGTGCCAGCAGTGAAGTTCGGGGTGGGGAGCTGTTTTTT. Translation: CASSEVRGGELFF.